The 22 T cell receptor beta chains given below trace back to one sample, sequenced in a study of cytomegalovirus exposure and HLA in healthy donors (dated by TCRdb to about 2017). The library was built by means of the immunoSEQ multiplex PCR assay. A mixture of 60 forward primers for TCR Vbeta segments and 13 reverse primers for TCR Jbeta segments was used in the multiplex PCR. In its TCRdb copy, this immuneACCESS table keeps in-frame sequences only and misses some clones. Where compared with another copy, unresolved V genes explain less than half of these, and the others have no known cause. The sample table lists approximately 110,000 clones, roughly four fifths of them with a count of one. Jointly, the top ten make up about 4.4% of the sample. Sequencing was carried out using PBMCs. These receptors all come from a woman aged 45 to 65 in good health and CMV-seropositive.

The V call is TRBV27, the J call TRBJ2-7; TRBD1 aligns across 9 bases. Germline-derived CDR1 and CDR2 are MNHEY and SMNVEV (reference sequence). This CDR3 spans 13 amino acids. V lost 4 bases, J lost 3 bases, and 1 base stayed unmatched. This chain's CDR3 is CASSWGQGYEQYF. The CDR3 DNA is TGTGCCAGCAGTTGGGGACAGGGCTACGAGCAGTACTTC.

V is TRBV2 and J is TRBJ2-7; 11 nucleotides agree with TRBD2. The V and J ends lost 8 bases and 2 bases, in that order; junction bases with no gene match: 5. The CDR3 is 14 amino acids. Germline V gene lookup returns CDR1 SNHLY and CDR2 FYNNEI. The CDR3 DNA follows: TGTGCCAGCTCGAGACTAGCGGGGACCTACGAGCAGTACTTC. This gives the protein CASSRLAGTYEQYF.

The chain has TRBV30 and TRBJ2-1, with 8 bases fitting TRBD1. This CDR3 has 13 amino acids. Germline CDR1 GTSNPN, CDR2 SVGIG (reference sequence). Losses at the gene ends were 0 bases for V and 13 bases for J; bases not matched to a gene: 8. The CDR3 loop is CAWSVGQGASQFF. The CDR3 DNA reads TGTGCCTGGAGTGTTGGTCAGGGGGCGAGTCAGTTCTTC.

This clone was detected only a few times. This chain connects TRBV14 to TRBJ1-2, with TRBD1 matching 9 bases. V lost 2 bases to trimming and J lost 2 bases; unmatched junction nucleotides: 3. Germline CDR1 SGHDN, CDR2 FVKESK. The CDR3 runs 15 residues. CDR3 loop: CASSQLGTGNYGYTF. CDR3 nucleotides: TGTGCCAGCAGCCAACTAGGGACAGGGAACTATGGCTACACCTTC.

The V and J genes are TRBV2 and TRBJ1-4; D gene unclear. Trimming took off 0 bases at V and 8 bases at J, with 13 bases between the two ends. CDR3 length equals 15 residues. Germline V CDR1 and CDR2: SNHLY, FYNNEI. The CDR3 DNA reads TGTGCCAGCAGTGAAGCGCTCGGAGGAGAGGAAAAACTGTTTTTT. Residues: CASSEALGGEEKLFF.

About this clone itself: One junction end does not reproduce the germline sequence, and a read error may be involved. V gene TRBV19 combines with J gene TRBJ1-5; the match to TRBD1 covers 7 bases. Looked up from germline, CDR1 is LNHDA and CDR2 is SQIVND (reference sequence). The CDR3 is made up of 18 amino acids. CDR3 bases: TGTGCCTGTAGAGGGGGGCAGGGGGGAACGGGAAGCAATCAGCCCCAGCATTTT. Its translation is CACRGGQGGTGSNQPQHF.

J is TRBJ2-3 and V is TRBV28, with 8 positions matching TRBD2. The CDR3 sequence is 15 residues long. CDR1 is MDHEN, CDR2 SYDVKM, per germline. V shed 5 bases and J 3 bases; nucleotides not matched to a gene: 7. CDR3 sequence (DNA): TGTGCCAGCAGTCGCCGGGGGGGCGGAACAGATACGCAGTATTTT. The encoded protein is CASSRRGGGTDTQYF.

The chain links TRBV5-1 to TRBJ1-1; TRBD1 agrees at 7 bases. Trimming took 2 bases from V and 3 from J; bases not matched to a gene: 7. Per the germline V gene, CDR1 is SGHRS and CDR2 is YFSETQ. The length of the CDR3 is 15 residues. The CDR3 sequence is CASSFHDRAYTEAFF. The CDR3 DNA reads TGCGCCAGCAGCTTCCATGACAGGGCCTACACTGAAGCTTTCTTT.

The chain is built from TRBV29-1 and TRBJ2-7, with a possible D match to TRBD1 (6 bases). Per germline, CDR1 SQVTM and CDR2 ANQGSEA. The CDR3 is 14 residues long. Trimming removed 4 bases at V and 2 bases at J, with 15 bases between. The chain's CDR3 is CSVVYQGLTYEQYF. CDR3 DNA: TGCAGCGTTGTATACCAGGGGTTAACCTACGAGCAGTACTTC.

In its sample, this clone was seen a few times. The V and J genes are TRBV7-8 and TRBJ1-6; TRBD1 is a possible D gene (5 bases). This CDR3 is 14 amino acids long. Germline CDR1 SGHVS, CDR2 FQNEAQ. Between the trimmed V and J ends, which lost 5 bases and 7 bases, there was a span of 12 bases. CDR3 sequence: CASSEQGWNSPLHF. CDR3 nucleotides: TGTGCCAGCAGCGAGCAGGGCTGGAATTCACCCCTCCACTTT.

The chain links TRBV28 to TRBJ2-7, with 7 bases fitting TRBD1. The germline V gene has CDR1 MDHEN and CDR2 SYDVKM. J lost 5 bases, V lost 4 bases, and 5 bases had no gene match. CDR3 length: 13 amino acids. DNA of the CDR3: TGTGCCAGCAGTTCGACAGGGTCCCACGAGCAGTACTTC. This translates into CASSSTGSHEQYF.

The chain has TRBV6-5 and TRBJ1-3; the D is unclear. CDR3 size: 13 residues. V lost 5 bases and J lost 1, with 6 bases in between. Germline CDR1 is MNHEY and CDR2 is SVGAGI. CDR3 sequence reads: CASSQASGNTIYF. The CDR3 region has the DNA TGTGCCAGCAGTCAGGCATCTGGAAACACCATATATTTT.

V is TRBV11-3 and J is TRBJ2-3; weak D call: TRBD1 (5 bases). The CDR3 contains 15 residues. Germline-derived CDR1 and CDR2 are SGHNT and YENEEA. V lost 1 base to trimming and J lost 2 bases, with 10 bases between them. The CDR3: CASSLAAGLTDTQYF. CDR3 DNA: TGTGCCAGCAGCTTAGCGGCAGGGCTCACAGATACGCAGTATTTT.

This clone was observed a handful of times. CDR3 bases: TGTGCCAGCAGCCCGGGGACTTTCCAGATTGGGGATTCACCCCTCCACTTT. Its translation: CASSPGTFQIGDSPLHF. This chain joins TRBV5-4 and TRBJ1-6; tentatively, D is TRBD1 (5 bases). The V and J ends lost 4 bases and 8 bases respectively, with 22 bases between them. Germline V CDR1 and CDR2: SGHNT, YYREEE (reference sequence). The CDR3 runs to 17 residues.

This clone was counted between two and nine times. V and J are TRBV30 and TRBJ1-4; perhaps TRBD1 as D (5 bases). V was clipped by 0 bases and J by 0 bases, with 8 bases between them. Germline V CDR1 and CDR2: GTSNPN, SVGIG (reference sequence). The CDR3 consists of 15 residues. CDR3 DNA sequence: TGTGCCTGGAGTGTACAGGTTGCAACTAATGAAAAACTGTTTTTT. It yields the protein CAWSVQVATNEKLFF.

This clone occurred a few times. The chain joins TRBV2 to TRBJ2-1; 7 nucleotides line up with TRBD1. V dropped 7 bases and J dropped 4; count of bases not matched to a gene: 16. The germline CDR1 and CDR2 sequences are SNHLY and FYNNEI. This CDR3 is 17 amino acids long. In DNA, the CDR3 is TGTGCCAGCATCTACAACGAACGGGACAGAGTATACAATGAGCAGTTCTTC. This sequence encodes CASIYNERDRVYNEQFF.

This clone has a handful of counts. The rearrangement uses TRBV19 and TRBJ1-6, with TRBD1 matching over 7 bases. The CDR3 covers 13 residues. V was pared by 10 bases and J by 7 bases, with 7 bases of the junction left unmatched. Germline CDR1 and CDR2: LNHDA and SQIVND (reference sequence). CDR3 loop: CATLDRPNSPLHF. CDR3 DNA: TGTGCCACGTTGGACAGGCCGAATTCACCCCTCCACTTT.

The chain has TRBV13 and TRBJ1-1; D is undetermined. V was clipped by 1 base and J by 0 bases, with 12 bases between them. CDR3 length: 16 amino acids. The germline gives CDR1 PRHDT, CDR2 FYEKMQ (reference sequence). The CDR3 DNA reads TGTGCCAGCAGCTTAGCCCCAGGTGCCTTGAACACTGAAGCTTTCTTT. It yields the protein CASSLAPGALNTEAFF.

V gene TRBV30 combines with J gene TRBJ1-6; a possible D gene is TRBD1 (6 bases). This CDR3 contains 16 residues. The V end lost 2 bases, the J end lost 7 bases, and 18 bases lay between the germline ends. Germline assignment: CDR1 GTSNPN and CDR2 SVGIG (reference sequence). DNA for the CDR3: TGTGCCTGGAGTCCCCGCGCACAGGGTCGGAATTCACCCCTCCACTTT. It yields the protein CAWSPRAQGRNSPLHF. The entire variable domain, with the rest obtained from reference TRBV30 and TRBJ1-6, is as follows: SQTIHQWPATLVQPVGSPLSLECTVEGTSNPNLYWYRQAAGRGLQLLFYSVGIGQISSEVPQNLSASRPQDRQFILSSKKLLLSDSGFYLCAWSPRAQGRNSPLHFGNGTRLTVT.

This chain links TRBV6-1 with TRBJ1-2; 9 bases match TRBD1. V shed 3 bases and J 8 bases; nucleotides not matched to a gene: 10. CDR3 length equals 15 residues. From germline, CDR1 is MNHNS and CDR2 SASEGT. CDR3 coding DNA: TGTGCCAGCAGTGACGATGGACAGGGGCTAAGCGGCTACACCTTC. Its translation is CASSDDGQGLSGYTF.

The rearrangement uses TRBV2 and TRBJ1-6; D uncertain. V lost 8 bases to trimming and J lost 5 bases, with 16 bases between them. Germline-derived CDR1 and CDR2 are SNHLY and FYNNEI. There are 15 residues in the CDR3. CDR3 amino acids: CASLEESPNNSPLHF. CDR3 DNA sequence: TGTGCCAGCTTAGAGGAGTCCCCAAATAATTCACCCCTCCACTTT.

The chain uses TRBV27 and TRBJ1-6, with no clear D. The CDR3 runs to 13 residues. V gave up 5 bases and J gave up 4 bases, with 6 bases separating them. Germline CDR1 and CDR2: MNHEY and SMNVEV (reference sequence). The CDR3 is CASSLAYNSPLHF. CDR3 nucleotide sequence: TGTGCCAGCAGTCTGGCTTATAATTCACCCCTCCACTTT.